The following is a T cell receptor beta chain sequence with its context. The antigen is undetermined. The data were taken from a study of cytomegalovirus exposure and HLA in healthy donors. Primers for the PCR totalled 60 Vbeta and 13 Jbeta. The method was immunoSEQ multiplex PCR; TCRdb's version includes in-frame clones alone and lacks a portion of them. Seen here are some 220,000 clones, roughly 73% observed once, and the top ten hold under 0.6%. Study-wide points: Common viral pathogens seemed, in a later analysis, to connect with several of the most significant clusters. Analyzed later, association rates of TCRs varied across HLA loci, with DRB1 most and HLA-C fewest. There were about 160 TCR beta chains listed as cytomegalovirus-associated.

The germline V gene encodes CDR1 LGHNT and CDR2 FRNRAP. This CDR3 comprises 16 residues. Trimming removed 0 bases at V and 4 bases at J, with 13 bases between. Input material: PBMCs. V and J are TRBV12-5 and TRBJ2-1, with D tentatively TRBD1 (5 bases). This TCR came from a boy aged 5-17 years in good health and CMV-seronegative. CDR3 region: CASGLVLAGKYNEQFF. As DNA, the CDR3 is TGTGCTAGTGGTTTGGTCTTAGCAGGGAAGTACAATGAGCAGTTCTTC.